This T cell receptor (beta chain) was captured in a study of cytomegalovirus exposure and HLA in healthy donors. Findings and caveats of the study: Analysis was performed later, and it showed HLA-associated TCR beta chains to be more clonally expanded than equally common others. In an earlier analysis, about 87% or about 30%: the productive usage of most TCR beta V segments.

Germline CDR1 is SGHTS and CDR2 is YDEGEE. This CDR3 has 15 amino acids. The ends lost 4 bases at V and 0 bases at J; junction bases unmatched: 3. This clone was found a few times. Its antigen is currently unknown. The PCR employed 60 Vbeta primers together with 13 Jbeta primers. Using immunoSEQ multiplex PCR, the repertoire was profiled, and TCRdb retains in-frame clones only, with some absent. The sample yields around 140,000 clones, roughly 9.6% seen once. The chain recombines TRBV5-8 with TRBJ2-1, with 8 bases identical to TRBD2. The receptor was isolated from a woman aged 40-49 years in good health and CMV-seropositive. The sample taken for sequencing was PBMCs. DNA for the CDR3: TGTGCCAGCAGCCCGGGGGGGAGCTCCTACAATGAGCAGTTCTTC. Translated, it gives CASSPGGSSYNEQFF.